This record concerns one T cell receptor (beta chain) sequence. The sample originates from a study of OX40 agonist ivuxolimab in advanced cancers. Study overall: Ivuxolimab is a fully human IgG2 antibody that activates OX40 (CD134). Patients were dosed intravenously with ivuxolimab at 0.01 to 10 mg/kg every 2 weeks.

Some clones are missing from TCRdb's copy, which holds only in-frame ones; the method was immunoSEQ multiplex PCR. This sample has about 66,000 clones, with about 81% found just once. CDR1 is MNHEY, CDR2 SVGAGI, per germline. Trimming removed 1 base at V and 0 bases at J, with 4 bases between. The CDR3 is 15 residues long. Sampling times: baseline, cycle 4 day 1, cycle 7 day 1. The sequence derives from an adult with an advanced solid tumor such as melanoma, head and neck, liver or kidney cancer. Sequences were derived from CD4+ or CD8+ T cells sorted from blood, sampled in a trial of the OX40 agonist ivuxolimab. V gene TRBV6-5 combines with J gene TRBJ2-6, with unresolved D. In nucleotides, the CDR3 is TGTGCCAGCAGTTACTGGGCCTCTGGGGCCAACGTCCTGACTTTC. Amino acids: CASSYWASGANVLTF.